The clone carrying this T cell receptor (beta chain) has just a few counts. On average, the one heparinised blood draw given by each donor was approximately 100 mL. Expressed TCRB transcripts got sequenced, as all isolated RNA was reverse transcribed. There were about 3.57 million reads on average in the naive, central memory and regulatory T cell samples. Some clones are missing from TCRdb's copy, which holds only in-frame ones; the method was immunoSEQ multiplex PCR. The sample has 400,000 to 600,000 clones, 30% seen once. The record originates from a study of beta chain features in type 1 diabetes. The CDR3 loop spans 18 amino acids. J was trimmed by 4 bases and V by 2 bases; bases with no gene match: 8.

The gene calls are TRBV23-1 and TRBJ2-1; 13 bases line up with TRBD2. TRBV23-1 belongs to the ORF category, with a function that is uncertain. Sequences were obtained from naive CD4+ T cells from blood. The clonotype originates from a young man in good health. CDR3 DNA: TGCGCCAGCAGTCAAGTATCGACTAGCGGGAGGAATTACAATGAGCAGTTCTTC. This gives the protein CASSQVSTSGRNYNEQFF.